The source of this T cell receptor beta chain is a study of OX40 agonist ivuxolimab in advanced cancers. Study-level information: An agonistic human IgG2 monoclonal antibody against OX40 (CD134) was given. Study-level results: In a subset of nonresponders, normalized T-cell clonal expansion was also low.

Deletions cut 5 bases from V and 4 bases from J, with 17 bases between. The CDR3 is 15 amino acids. Germline loops: CDR1 SGHAT, CDR2 FQNNGV. Enrollment shut out patients with autoimmune disease history or systemic immunosuppression. Blood samples were obtained at baseline, cycle 4 day 1, and cycle 7 day 1. Here immunoSEQ multiplex PCR was the method, and the copy in TCRdb shows in-frame clones only, minus some. The sample holds tens of thousands of clones; approximately 85% are singletons and the top ten take about 0.2%. Comment on this clone: Its antigen is as yet unknown.

Specimen: CD4+ or CD8+ T cells sorted from blood, collected in a trial of the OX40 agonist ivuxolimab. This receptor was obtained from an adult with an advanced solid tumor such as melanoma, head and neck, liver or kidney cancer. V and J are TRBV11-2 and TRBJ1-1; D unclear. The CDR3 sequence: CASSPVRPFGTEAFF. The CDR3 DNA reads TGTGCCAGCAGCCCGGTAAGGCCCTTTGGCACTGAAGCTTTCTTT. Using reference TRBV11-2 and TRBJ1-1 for the parts outside the CDR3, the full variable domain is EAGVAQSPRYKIIEKRQSVAFWCNPISGHATLYWYQQILGQGPKLLIQFQNNGVVDDSQLPKDRFSAERLKGVDSTLKIQPAKLEDSAVYLCASSPVRPFGTEAFFGQGTRLTVV.